The 21 T cell receptor beta chains given below trace back to one sample, sequenced in a study of T cells in Graves' hyperthyroidism and ophthalmopathy. The CDR3 regions of TCR beta were amplified from RNA transcripts. The primer set for the first-round RT-PCR of the TCR CDR3 was HTBI. TCRdb re-called the multiplex PCR reads through MiXCR, storing one row per CDR3 protein. This table has about half a million distinct CDR3 sequences, around 21% appearing once. The sequenced sample consisted of blood. The receptor set was obtained from a man aged 18 to 35 with Graves' hyperthyroidism.

This clonotype occurred many times. The chain carries TRBV5-1 and TRBJ2-7; 10 bases fit TRBD1. CDR1 is SGHRS, CDR2 YFSETQ, per germline. The CDR3 covers 16 residues. The junction had 8 bases not matched to a gene; V was cut back by 1 base and J by 4 bases. CDR3 in DNA: TGCGCCAGCAGCTTGCGAGGGACAGGGGCGATTTACGAGCAGTACTTC. Translating it yields CASSLRGTGAIYEQYF.

In this sample, this clonotype turned up a few times. V and J are TRBV20-1 and TRBJ1-4; D is ambiguous. There are 13 residues in the CDR3. Germline values: CDR1 DFQATT, CDR2 SNEGSKA (reference sequence). With 4 bases removed from V and 6 bases from J, the gap between germline ends came to 12 bases. CDR3 bases: TGCAGTGCTACCCGGGATACGCATGAAAAACTGTTTTTT. This codes for CSATRDTHEKLFF.

About this clonotype itself: A much larger clone lies a single base off, so this may be a read error. The V call is TRBV2, the J call TRBJ2-1, with 7 bases aligning to TRBD2. The CDR3 is 15 residues long. In germline, CDR1 is SNHLY, CDR2 FYNNEI. The CDR3 coding sequence is TGTGCCAGCAGTGAAAATCTAGCGGCTTACAATGAGCGGTTCTTC. Translated, it gives CASSENLAAYNERFF. The whole variable domain, filled in from reference TRBV2 and TRBJ2-1, reads EPEVTQTPSHQVTQMGQEVILRCVPISNHLYFYWYRQILGQKVEFLVSFYNNEISEKSEIFDDQFSVERPDGSNFTLKIRSTKLEDSAMYFCASSENLAAYNERFFGPGTRLTVL.

This clonotype was observed a handful of times. The rearrangement uses TRBV11-2 and TRBJ1-3; D not resolved. Germline V gene lookup returns CDR1 SGHAT and CDR2 FQNNGV. V lost 3 bases and J lost 8, with 26 bases in between. The CDR3 has 18 amino acids. DNA for the CDR3: TGTGCCAGCAGCTTCACCTTTACCCCGGGCCCCCTGGAAGACACCATATATTTT. It codes for CASSFTFTPGPLEDTIYF.

CDR3 sequence reads: CASSMWRYTEAFF. CDR3 sequence (DNA): TGTGCCAGTAGTATGTGGAGGTACACTGAAGCTTTCTTT. The chain employs TRBV19 and TRBJ1-1; D is uncertain. This CDR3 contains 13 residues. V lost 3 bases, J lost 3 bases, and 8 bases lay in between. The germline CDR1 and CDR2 sequences are LNHDA and SQIVND (reference sequence).

This clonotype was seen at least ten times. This chain connects TRBV20-1 to TRBJ1-1; D is uncertain. The CDR3 consists of 13 residues. V lost 4 bases to trimming and J lost 11 bases, with 20 bases between them. Germline CDR1 DFQATT, CDR2 SNEGSKA (reference sequence). CDR3 DNA: TGCAGTGCTATCGGTACAACAACTGGACGGGCTTTCTTT. Its protein product is CSAIGTTTGRAFF.

The chain has TRBV12-3 or TRBV12-4 and TRBJ2-7; D call uncertain. This CDR3 region has 14 residues. V gave up 5 bases and J gave up 1 base, with 12 bases separating them. The CDR3, as DNA: TGTGCCAGCAGTATCGAGTCGGGTTCCTACGAGCAGTACTTC. This translates into CASSIESGSYEQYF.

This clonotype showed up many times. V gene TRBV6-4 combines with J gene TRBJ1-1; 7 bases map to TRBD1. Germline V gene sequence: CDR1 MRHNA, CDR2 SNTAGT. The CDR3 extends over 17 amino acids. V gave up 6 bases and J gave up 4 bases; unmatched junction bases: 17. In nucleotides, the CDR3 is TGTGCCAGCAGCCATGCCCCACGACAGGGAGGTCGCACTGAAGCTTTCTTT. Protein sequence: CASSHAPRQGGRTEAFF.

This clonotype was picked up a small number of times. J is TRBJ1-2 and V is TRBV24-1; 7 bases match TRBD1. The V gene's germline CDR1 is KGHDR and CDR2 SFDVKD. V lost 2 bases and J lost 8; bases outside the gene matches: 10. The CDR3 spans 15 residues. The CDR3 coding sequence is TGTGCCACCAGTGATTCGCCGACAGGGAGTAGGGGCTACACCTTC. Translated: CATSDSPTGSRGYTF.

In this sample, this clonotype turned up many times. CDR3: CAIKQAPQETQYF. The CDR3, as DNA: TGTGCCATCAAGCAGGCCCCTCAAGAGACCCAGTACTTC. The chain couples TRBV10-3 to TRBJ2-5; D uncertain. CDR3 size: 13 residues. Trimming took off 7 bases at V and 2 bases at J, with 11 bases between the two ends. Germline V gene sequence: CDR1 ENHRY, CDR2 SYGVKD.

As to this clonotype: The CDR3 ends on some other residue instead of the conserved phenylalanine or tryptophan, so this is likely a read error. The gene calls are TRBV11-2 and TRBJ2-7, with 7 bases matching TRBD2. The junction had 16 bases not matched to a gene; V was cut back by 4 bases and J by 4 bases. This CDR3 contains 17 residues. Germline CDR1 SGHAT, CDR2 FQNNGV. In DNA, the CDR3 is TGTGCCAGCAGCTACCCCCAATCGTGGGAGGGCCCTTACGAGCAGTACTTG. Its translation is CASSYPQSWEGPYEQYL.

The chain employs TRBV6-5 and TRBJ2-7; 8 bases align to TRBD2. V shed 4 bases, J shed 4 bases, and the junction held 9 bases outside the gene matches. Looked up from germline, CDR1 is MNHEY and CDR2 is SVGAGI. CDR3 length equals 15 residues. The CDR3 region has the DNA TGTGCCAGCAGTTGGGGTGGTAGCGGGGCTTACGAGCAGTACTTC. Translated: CASSWGGSGAYEQYF.

This clonotype has a count of ten or more. The V call is TRBV10-3, the J call TRBJ2-5; D is perhaps TRBD2 (6 bases). The CDR3 sequence is 13 residues long. Trimming left V 5 bases short and J 2 bases short, with 9 bases between. Germline V gene data show CDR1 as ENHRY and CDR2 as SYGVKD. This CDR3 reads CAISPSAQETQYF. CDR3 DNA sequence: TGTGCCATCAGTCCTAGCGCACAAGAGACCCAGTACTTC.

This clonotype was recorded at least ten times. The CDR3 nucleotides are TGTGCCAGCAGCGACAGGGGAGTGGCTGAAGCTTTCTTT. It is translated as CASSDRGVAEAFF. The rearrangement joins TRBV7-2 to TRBJ1-1; 8 nucleotides align to TRBD1. The CDR3 contains 13 residues. Germline trimming cut 5 bases from V and 6 bases from J; bases unmatched to any gene: 5. Germline V CDR1 and CDR2: SGHTA, FQGNSA.

The chain combines TRBV5-4 with TRBJ1-5; D remains unclear. Trimming took off 4 bases at V and 5 bases at J, with 16 bases between the two ends. The length of the CDR3 is 15 residues. Germline assignment: CDR1 SGHNT and CDR2 YYREEE (reference sequence). The CDR3 reads CASSLDPRADQPQHF. DNA for the CDR3: TGTGCCAGCAGCCTAGACCCCCGGGCGGATCAGCCCCAGCATTTT.

This clonotype was detected many times. The chain joins TRBV15 to TRBJ2-5; D remains unclear. The germline V gene encodes CDR1 LNHNV and CDR2 YYDKDF (reference sequence). Trimming shortened V by 0 bases and J by 2 bases, and 16 bases separated the two germline ends. The CDR3 consists of 17 residues. This CDR3 reads CATSRDLGISPQETQYF. CDR3 coding DNA: TGTGCCACCAGCAGAGATCTAGGGATATCTCCGCAAGAGACCCAGTACTTC.

This clonotype showed up many times. The chain has TRBV2 and TRBJ1-2; 9 bases map to TRBD1. The germline V gene has CDR1 SNHLY and CDR2 FYNNEI. This CDR3 spans 17 amino acids. The ends lost 6 bases at V and 0 bases at J; junction bases unmatched: 11. CDR3 loop: CASRAGTGQATNYGYTF. In nucleotides, the CDR3 is TGTGCCAGCAGGGCCGGGACAGGGCAAGCGACTAACTATGGCTACACCTTC.

This clonotype has a handful of counts. The CDR3 loop reads CASRGQHGEQYF. CDR3 coding DNA: TGTGCCAGTAGGGGACAGCACGGCGAGCAGTACTTC. The rearrangement joins TRBV19 to TRBJ2-7; TRBD1 matches at 7 bases. The CDR3 has 12 amino acids. Germline loops: CDR1 LNHDA, CDR2 SQIVND (reference sequence). The ends lost 6 bases at V and 6 bases at J; junction bases unmatched: 5. Combining the CDR3 with reference TRBV19 and TRBJ2-7 gives the whole variable domain DGGITQSPKYLFRKEGQNVTLSCEQNLNHDAMYWYRQDPGQGLRLIYYSQIVNDFQKGDIAEGYSVSREKKESFPLTVTSAQKNPTAFYLCASRGQHGEQYFGPGTRLTVT.

The CDR3 loop reads CASSQEGIRNQPQHF. The CDR3, as DNA: TGTGCCAGCAGCCAAGAGGGAATCCGCAATCAGCCCCAGCATTTT. The genes are TRBV4-2 and TRBJ1-5; D is undetermined. Trimming cost V 0 bases and J 2 bases, with 8 bases left between them. The CDR3 consists of 15 residues. Germline CDR1 and CDR2: LGHNA and YNFKEQ.

The rearrangement uses TRBV29-1 and TRBJ2-7; possible D gene TRBD1, 6 bases. V lost 7 bases to trimming and J lost 5 bases, with 18 bases between them. Germline-derived CDR1 and CDR2 are SQVTM and ANQGSEA. The CDR3 runs 13 residues. In nucleotides, the CDR3 is TGCAGCGCTACAAGGGGGAGCGAGAACGAGCAGTACTTC. It encodes CSATRGSENEQYF.

This clonotype has only a few counts. The chain combines TRBV5-5 with TRBJ2-7; 7 nucleotides align to TRBD1. This CDR3 has 12 residues. Per germline, CDR1 SGHKS and CDR2 YYEKEE (reference sequence). Trimming took 4 bases from V and 5 from J; bases not matched to a gene: 3. The CDR3 coding sequence is TGTGCCAGCAGCGGGACAGACGACGAGCAGTACTTC. It is translated as CASSGTDDEQYF.